These T cell receptor beta chains were read from a single sample in a study of blood T cell repertoires in COVID-19. Assay used: immunoSEQ multiplex PCR; TCRdb lists only in-frame clones, some missing. Seen here are about 100,000 clones, around 83% observed once, and the top ten hold 4.3%. The source material was peripheral blood. These receptors were collected from an older man with acute or convalescent COVID-19. The CDR3 runs from the conserved cysteine through the conserved F or W. The D gene is left open where the match is weak. Some rows have no size entry. The others give once, few or many, or a class for an expanded clone.

>TRBJ1-1|-|TRBV3-1/TRBV3-2|-
CASSQVRRGEAFF
TGTGCCAGCAGCCAAGTTCGGAGAGGGGAAGCTTTCTTT
>TRBJ2-1|-|TRBV7-6|-
CASSPLFSGSGYNEQFF
TGTGCCAGCAGCCCCTTGTTTTCGGGGTCGGGCTACAATGAGCAGTTCTTC
>TRBJ1-2|-|TRBV7-2|-
CASSLAQGAYYGYTF
TGTGCCAGCAGCTTAGCGCAGGGCGCATACTATGGCTACACCTTC
>TRBJ2-3|-|TRBV5-1|-
CASSLQGADADTQYF
TGCGCCAGCAGCTTGCAGGGCGCGGACGCAGATACGCAGTATTTT
>TRBJ2-7|TRBD1|TRBV10-3|-
CAIRRGTGVWEQYF
TGTGCCATCAGGAGGGGGACAGGGGTGTGGGAGCAGTACTTC
>TRBJ2-3|-|TRBV11-1|-
CASSLGGADTQYF
TGTGCCAGCAGCTTAGGCGGGGCCGATACGCAGTATTTT
>TRBJ2-2|-|TRBV9|few
CASSPRGEITGELFF
TGTGCCAGCAGCCCCCGCGGGGAAATCACCGGGGAGCTGTTTTTT
>TRBJ1-1|-|TRBV9|-
CASSPQGHLNTEAFF
TGTGCCAGCAGCCCTCAGGGACACCTGAACACTGAAGCTTTCTTT
>TRBJ2-5|TRBD2|TRBV7-9|once
CASSLPPRLAGSGETQYF
TGTGCCAGCAGCTTACCCCCGCGGCTAGCGGGGTCCGGGGAGACCCAGTACTTC
>TRBJ1-5|TRBD1|TRBV7-8|-
CASSLDRGPSNQPQHF
TGTGCCAGCAGCCTCGACAGGGGACCTAGCAATCAGCCCCAGCATTTT
>TRBJ2-1|-|TRBV5-1|-
CASSREGRTADEQFF
TGCGCCAGCAGCCGCGAAGGCAGGACAGCGGATGAGCAGTTCTTC
>TRBJ1-4|-|TRBV6-2/TRBV6-3|-
CASSYPPLAGRQEKLFF
TGTGCCAGCAGTTACCCCCCTTTGGCGGGTCGGCAAGAAAAACTGTTTTTT
>TRBJ2-3|TRBD1|TRBV5-1|once
CASSLATGGFMDTQYF
TGCGCCAGCAGCTTGGCCACAGGGGGCTTTATGGATACGCAGTATTTT
>TRBJ1-1|-|TRBV12-3/TRBV12-4|-
CASSLSGNTEAFF
TGTGCCAGCAGTTTATCAGGGAACACTGAAGCTTTCTTT
>TRBJ2-6|TRBD1|TRBV4-3|-
CASSHTGGAGANVLTF
TGCGCCAGCAGCCATACAGGGGGCGCTGGGGCCAACGTCCTGACTTTC
>TRBJ2-2|TRBD1|TRBV12-3/TRBV12-4|-
CASSQGAGELFF
TGTGCCAGCAGCCAGGGGGCCGGGGAGCTGTTTTTT
>TRBJ1-2|TRBD1|TRBV5-1|-
CASSWAPGQGSAGYTF
TGCGCCAGCAGCTGGGCCCCGGGACAGGGCTCAGCTGGCTACACCTTC
>TRBJ2-7|TRBD2|TRBV19|-
CASSSGGVQGSYEQYF
TGTGCCAGTAGTAGCGGGGGGGTCCAGGGTAGCTACGAGCAGTACTTC
>TRBJ2-5|TRBD2|TRBV19|-
CASSTTSGGRKETQYF
TGTGCCAGTAGTACCACTAGCGGGGGGAGAAAAGAGACCCAGTACTTC
>TRBJ2-5|-|TRBV19|once
CASSAVQAAAGETQYF
TGTGCCAGTAGTGCGGTCCAAGCGGCCGCGGGCGAGACCCAGTACTTC
>TRBJ1-6|-|TRBV5-5|-
CASSLGAGNSPLHF
TGTGCCAGCAGCTTGGGGGCAGGAAATTCACCCCTCCACTTT
>TRBJ1-3|-|TRBV18|-
CASSEGQGGNTIYF
TGTGCCAGCTCAGAAGGGCAGGGTGGAAACACCATATATTTT
>TRBJ2-1|TRBD1|TRBV19|-
CASSIGITGGPIYNEQFF
TGTGCCAGTAGTATAGGGATTACAGGGGGCCCAATTTACAATGAGCAGTTCTTC
>TRBJ1-2|-|TRBV7-9|-
CASSEGPSLNYGYTF
TGTGCCAGCAGTGAGGGCCCATCGCTCAACTATGGCTACACCTTC
>TRBJ2-1|-|TRBV7-2|-
CASSIQGANEQFF
TGTGCCAGCAGCATACAGGGTGCGAATGAGCAGTTCTTC
>TRBJ2-7|-|TRBV5-1|-
CASSFAGEGEQYF
TGCGCCAGCAGCTTTGCAGGGGAAGGCGAGCAGTACTTC